These T cell receptor beta chains were read from a single sample in a study of Ad26.COV2.S vaccination and SARS-CoV-2 variants. Only in-frame clones appear in the TCRdb table, and some are missing; sequencing was by immunoSEQ multiplex PCR. There are 300,000 to 400,000 clones in the sample; roughly 90% occur only once, and about 10% lies in the top ten. This specimen consisted of peripheral blood, obtained in a trial of Ad26.COV2.S vaccine versus placebo. These receptors were taken from a person aged 18 to 59 who received the Ad26.COV2.S COVID-19 vaccine or a placebo. The CDR3 runs from the conserved cysteine through the conserved F or W. A D gene is named only where the DNA matches it firmly. Clone size is shown for a subset of rows, as once, few, many or a class of expanded clone.

clone_size	j_call	d_call	v_call	cdr3_aa	cdr3_nt
NA	TRBJ1-2	NA	TRBV9	CASGSWGAFGYTF	TGTGCCAGCGGGTCTTGGGGCGCATTTGGCTACACCTTC
NA	TRBJ2-1	TRBD1	TRBV4-3	CASSQGQGGYNEQFF	TGCGCCAGCAGCCAAGGACAGGGGGGTTACAATGAGCAGTTCTTC
NA	TRBJ2-7	NA	TRBV10-3	CAISGTDPYEQYF	TGTGCCATCAGTGGAACTGACCCGTACGAGCAGTACTTC
NA	TRBJ2-1	NA	TRBV28	CASTTVGSYNEQFF	TGTGCCAGCACCACCGTCGGCTCCTACAATGAGCAGTTCTTC
NA	TRBJ2-5	TRBD1	TRBV10-1	CAPGLRSRGRETQYF	TGCGCCCCTGGTCTCCGCAGCAGGGGGAGAGAGACCCAGTACTTC
once	TRBJ2-2	NA	TRBV5-1	CASSRSLGPTTGELFF	TGCGCCAGCAGCAGGAGTCTGGGCCCCACTACCGGGGAGCTGTTTTTT
NA	TRBJ1-5	NA	TRBV19	CASSTPSGSNQPQHF	TGTGCCAGTAGTACCCCGAGCGGTAGCAATCAGCCCCAGCATTTT
NA	TRBJ2-3	TRBD2	TRBV11-2	CASSLRSGAGVDTQYF	TGTGCCAGCAGCCTAAGGAGCGGGGCGGGAGTAGATACGCAGTATTTT
few	TRBJ2-7	TRBD2	TRBV19	CASSIAATALTGGTEQYF	TGTGCCAGTAGTATAGCTGCCACTGCCCTGACGGGGGGTACCGAGCAGTACTTC
NA	TRBJ2-1	TRBD2	TRBV6-2/TRBV6-3	CASSRREGPAYNEQFF	TGTGCCAGCAGCCGAAGGGAGGGCCCAGCCTACAATGAGCAGTTCTTC
NA	TRBJ1-5	NA	TRBV6-1	CASSEMRVGNQPQHF	TGTGCCAGCAGTGAAATGAGGGTTGGGAATCAGCCCCAGCATTTT
NA	TRBJ2-7	TRBD2	TRBV5-1	CASSSGGDAYEQYF	TGCGCCAGCAGCTCGGGGGGGGACGCCTACGAGCAGTACTTC
NA	TRBJ2-7	TRBD2	TRBV7-2	CASSPASGGTYEQYF	TGTGCCAGCAGCCCTGCTAGCGGGGGCACCTACGAGCAGTACTTC
NA	TRBJ1-6	TRBD1	TRBV6-6	CASSSTGADNSPLHF	TGTGCCAGCAGTTCGACAGGGGCGGATAATTCACCCCTCCACTTT
NA	TRBJ2-7	NA	TRBV28	CASSLGGPVDEQYF	TGTGCCAGCAGTTTAGGGGGGCCCGTGGACGAGCAGTACTTC